This T cell receptor (beta chain) was identified during a study of blood T cell repertoires in COVID-19. Resolution of symptoms, clearance, or two negative PCRs was present in recovered Cohort 3 donors. Authors' methods: Researchers report that nucleated cell counts were estimated from reference gene primer amplification. Measured with immunoSEQ multiplex PCR; TCRdb has only the in-frame clones, and not every one. V and J calls and clone size are copied from that table; D and trimming were computed from the DNA. The sample includes about 320,000 clones, 70% to 90% of them seen just once. The CDR3 covers 13 residues. CDR1 is KGHDR, CDR2 SFDVKD, per germline. V lost 4 bases, J lost 5 bases, and 10 bases lay in between.

Sequenced: PBMCs or T cells enriched from blood (not recorded which). The sequence was collected from a young woman who had recovered from COVID-19. The chain is built from TRBV24-1 and TRBJ2-5, with D possibly TRBD1 on 6 matching bases. The CDR3 spells CATSEGGSETQYF. The CDR3 bases are TGTGCCACCAGTGAAGGGGGTAGCGAGACCCAGTACTTC.